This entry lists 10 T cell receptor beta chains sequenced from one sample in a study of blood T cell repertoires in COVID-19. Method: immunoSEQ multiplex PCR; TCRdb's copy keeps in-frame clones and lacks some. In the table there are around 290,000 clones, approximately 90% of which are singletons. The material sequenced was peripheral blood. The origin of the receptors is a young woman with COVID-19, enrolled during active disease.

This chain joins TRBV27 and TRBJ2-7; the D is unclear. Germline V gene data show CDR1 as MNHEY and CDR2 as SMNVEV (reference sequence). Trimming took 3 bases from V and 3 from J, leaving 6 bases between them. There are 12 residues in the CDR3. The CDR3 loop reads CASSFLGYEQYF. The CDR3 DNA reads TGTGCCAGCAGTTTTCTAGGCTACGAGCAGTACTTC.

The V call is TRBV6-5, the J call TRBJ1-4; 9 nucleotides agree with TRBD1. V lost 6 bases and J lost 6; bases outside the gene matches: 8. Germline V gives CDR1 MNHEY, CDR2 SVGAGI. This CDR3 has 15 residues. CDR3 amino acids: CASSYRGRGDEKLFF. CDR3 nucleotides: TGTGCCAGCAGCTACAGGGGGCGCGGGGATGAAAAACTGTTTTTT.

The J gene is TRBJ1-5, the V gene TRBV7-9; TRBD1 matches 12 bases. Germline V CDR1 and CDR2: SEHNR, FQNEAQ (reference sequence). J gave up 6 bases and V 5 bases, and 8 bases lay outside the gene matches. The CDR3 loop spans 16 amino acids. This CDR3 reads CASSPAGTGGSQPQHF. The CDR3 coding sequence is TGTGCCAGCAGCCCCGCCGGGACAGGGGGCAGTCAGCCCCAGCATTTT.

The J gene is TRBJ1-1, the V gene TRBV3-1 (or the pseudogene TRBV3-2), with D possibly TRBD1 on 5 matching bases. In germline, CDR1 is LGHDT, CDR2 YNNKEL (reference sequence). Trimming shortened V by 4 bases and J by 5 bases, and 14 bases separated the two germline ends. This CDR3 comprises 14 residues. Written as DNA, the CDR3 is TGTGCCAGCAGCCTCCAGGGAGGTGCGACTGAAGCTTTCTTT. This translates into CASSLQGGATEAFF.

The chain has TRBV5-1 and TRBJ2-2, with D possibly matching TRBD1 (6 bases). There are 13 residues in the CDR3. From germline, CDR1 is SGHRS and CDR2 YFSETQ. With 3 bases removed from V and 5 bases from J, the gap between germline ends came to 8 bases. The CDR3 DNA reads TGCGCCAGCAGCTCACAGGGAACCGGGGAGCTGTTTTTT. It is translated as CASSSQGTGELFF.

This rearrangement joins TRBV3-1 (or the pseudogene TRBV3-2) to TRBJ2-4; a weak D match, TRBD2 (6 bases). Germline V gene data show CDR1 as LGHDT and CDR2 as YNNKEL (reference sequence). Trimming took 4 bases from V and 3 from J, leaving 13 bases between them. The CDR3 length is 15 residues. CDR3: CASSPGGVFKNIQYF. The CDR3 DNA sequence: TGTGCCAGCAGCCCCGGCGGGGTTTTCAAAAACATTCAGTACTTC.

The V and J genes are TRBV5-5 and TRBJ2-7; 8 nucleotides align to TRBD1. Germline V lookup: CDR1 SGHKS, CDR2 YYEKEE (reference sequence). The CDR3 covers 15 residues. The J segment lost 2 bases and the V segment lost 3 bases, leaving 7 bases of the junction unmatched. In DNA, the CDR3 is TGTGCCAGCAGCTCCAAAGGACAGGGACCCTACGAGCAGTACTTC. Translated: CASSSKGQGPYEQYF.

The CDR3 protein is CATSIAGGPEKTQYF. CDR3 nucleotides: TGTGCCACCTCCATAGCGGGAGGGCCCGAAAAGACCCAGTACTTC. This chain connects TRBV19 to TRBJ2-5; 11 nucleotides match TRBD2. The CDR3 sequence is 15 residues long. Per germline, CDR1 LNHDA and CDR2 SQIVND (reference sequence). Unmatched junction bases numbered 13, after V lost 10 bases and J lost 6 bases.

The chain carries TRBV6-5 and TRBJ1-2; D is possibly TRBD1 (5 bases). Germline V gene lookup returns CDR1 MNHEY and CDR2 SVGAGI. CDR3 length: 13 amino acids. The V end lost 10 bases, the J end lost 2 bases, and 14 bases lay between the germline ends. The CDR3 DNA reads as TGTGCCATCGGACATCCGAGAAACTATGGCTACACCTTC. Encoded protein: CAIGHPRNYGYTF.

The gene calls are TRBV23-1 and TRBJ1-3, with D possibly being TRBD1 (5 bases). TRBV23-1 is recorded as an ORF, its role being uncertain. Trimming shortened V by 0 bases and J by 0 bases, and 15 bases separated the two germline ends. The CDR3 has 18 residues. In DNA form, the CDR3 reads TGCGCCAGCAGTCAATCGCCTTCTGACAGAGGCTCTGGAAACACCATATATTTT. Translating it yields CASSQSPSDRGSGNTIYF.